These 18 T cell receptor beta chains came from one sample sequenced in a study of beta chain features in type 1 diabetes (dated by TCRdb to 2017 to 2018). General study outcomes and caveats: In all four CD4+ subsets, TCRB CDR3 length was moderately but significantly shorter in type 1 diabetes patients.

Library prep was done by the immunoSEQ multiplex PCR assay. The entire isolated RNA was reverse transcribed using the High Capacity cDNA Reverse Transcription Kit, and thus expressed TCRB transcripts were sequenced. The immuneACCESS repertoire file appears here via TCRdb, limited to in-frame rearrangements. These files lack a portion of the clones; in checked studies, under half of the deficit traces to unresolved V genes, and the cause of the others is not known. This sample gives about 340,000 clones in total; approximately 13% of them show up just once. Nearly 0.015% of the sample rests with the top ten. For these TCRs, the target antigens are not known. Input material: naive CD4+ T cells from blood. According to the study, the label for this sample's cell subset or site signals: true naive CD4+ T cells. All receptors come from a woman in her late teens or twenties with type 1 diabetes.

This clone was counted only a few times. The chain has TRBV7-2 and TRBJ2-7, with D uncertain. V was cut by 4 bases and J by 2 bases, with 6 bases left in between. CDR1 SGHTA and CDR2 FQGNSA come from the germline V gene. The CDR3 is 12 residues long. The CDR3 DNA reads TGTGCCAGCAGCTCCGCGCCCTACGAGCAGTACTTC. The encoded protein is CASSSAPYEQYF.

The V call is TRBV4-3, the J call TRBJ2-7; 8 nucleotides agree with TRBD2. J was trimmed by 4 bases and V by 4 bases; bases with no gene match: 9. CDR1 is LGHNA, CDR2 YSLEER, per germline. The CDR3 has 15 amino acids. CDR3 sequence (DNA): TGCGCCAGCAGCCGACCGGGACTAGAGTGGTACGAGCAGTACGTC. This encodes CASSRPGLEWYEQYV.

The chain joins TRBV11-2 to TRBJ2-7; no definite D call. The CDR3 extends over 14 amino acids. Germline CDR1 is SGHAT and CDR2 is FQNNGV. With 5 bases removed from V and 3 bases from J, the gap between germline ends came to 14 bases. CDR3 sequence (DNA): TGTGCCAGCAGCGGGCTGGGTCTCCTCTACGAGCAGTACGTC. Translation gives CASSGLGLLYEQYV.

The gene calls are TRBV7-2 and TRBJ2-5; 8 bases map to TRBD2. V shed 5 bases and J 3 bases; nucleotides not matched to a gene: 5. The CDR3 covers 14 residues. The germline gives CDR1 SGHTA, CDR2 FQGNSA. CDR3 loop: CASSPHGGEETQYF. The DNA of the CDR3 is TGTGCCAGCAGCCCACACGGGGGGGAAGAGACCCAGTACTTC.

This clone showed up just once. The V gene is TRBV28, the J gene TRBJ2-3; 7 bases line up with TRBD2. This CDR3 has 14 amino acids. The V gene's germline CDR1 is MDHEN and CDR2 SYDVKM. V trimming: 6 bases; J trimming: 2 bases; junction bases outside the gene matches: 5. Here the CDR3 DNA reads TGTGCCAGCAGCCAAGCGGGGATCACAGATACGCAGTATTTT. Protein: CASSQAGITDTQYF. Supplemented by reference TRBV28 and TRBJ2-3, the full variable domain reads DVKVTQSSRYLVKRTGEKVFLECVQDMDHENMFWYRQDPGLGLRLIYFSYDVKMKEKGDIPEGYSVSREKKERFSLILESASTNQTSMYLCASSQAGITDTQYFGPGTRLTVL.

The chain employs TRBV10-3 and TRBJ2-5, with TRBD2 matching 7 bases. V trimming: 2 bases; J trimming: 1 base; junction bases outside the gene matches: 1. The germline V gene has CDR1 ENHRY and CDR2 SYGVKD. CDR3 length: 14 residues. This CDR3 is CAISEASGQETQYF. The DNA of the CDR3 is TGTGCCATCAGTGAGGCTAGCGGCCAAGAGACCCAGTACTTC.

The rearrangement links TRBV5-1 to TRBJ2-3; possibly TRBD2 for D (6 bases). This CDR3 comprises 16 residues. Trimming stripped 1 base from V and 6 bases from J, with 18 bases between. Germline V gene lookup returns CDR1 SGHRS and CDR2 YFSETQ. CDR3 in amino acids: CASSLRSGSAEDTQYF. DNA for the CDR3: TGCGCCAGCAGCTTGCGTTCCGGGAGCGCCGAGGATACGCAGTATTTT.

J is TRBJ1-4 and V is TRBV28; no clear D gene. The length of the CDR3 is 14 residues. The germline V gene has CDR1 MDHEN and CDR2 SYDVKM. Deletions cut 2 bases from V and 5 bases from J, with 9 bases between. CDR3 loop: CASSLLGRNEKLFF. CDR3 in DNA: TGTGCCAGCAGTTTACTCGGGAGAAATGAAAAACTGTTTTTT. Drawing the rest from reference TRBV28 and TRBJ1-4, the complete variable domain is DVKVTQSSRYLVKRTGEKVFLECVQDMDHENMFWYRQDPGLGLRLIYFSYDVKMKEKGDIPEGYSVSREKKERFSLILESASTNQTSMYLCASSLLGRNEKLFFGSGTQLSVL.

This clone was observed a handful of times. This chain joins TRBV18 and TRBJ2-5; 7 positions match TRBD2. The V segment lost 2 bases and the J segment 4 bases; nucleotides outside the gene matches: 13. Per the germline V gene, CDR1 is KGHSH and CDR2 is LQKENI. The CDR3 length is 17 residues. CDR3 sequence reads: CASSPSATGGAGETQYF. The CDR3 DNA is TGTGCCAGCTCACCATCGGCTACGGGGGGAGCAGGAGAGACCCAGTACTTC. Together with reference TRBV18 and TRBJ2-5, the CDR3 gives the full variable domain: NAGVMQNPRHLVRRRGQEARLRCSPMKGHSHVYWYRQLPEEGLKFMVYLQKENIIDESGMPKERFSAEFPKEGPSILRIQQVVRGDSAAYFCASSPSATGGAGETQYFGPGTRLLVL.

This clone was detected a few times. Additional DNA sequences in this sample encode the identical CDR3. J is TRBJ1-2 and V is TRBV29-1, with 7 bases that match TRBD1. V shed 7 bases and J 3 bases; nucleotides not matched to a gene: 2. This CDR3 has 11 amino acids. Germline V gene data show CDR1 as SQVTM and CDR2 as ANQGSEA. The CDR3, as DNA: TGCAGCGCCGGGACAGACTATGGCTACACCTTC. Its translation: CSAGTDYGYTF.

J is TRBJ1-5 and V is TRBV19; D not resolved. CDR3 size: 13 residues. Deletions cut 5 bases from V and 7 bases from J, with 12 bases between. Germline V gives CDR1 LNHDA, CDR2 SQIVND (reference sequence). The CDR3 sequence: CASSSQVWQPQHF. DNA of the CDR3: TGTGCCAGTAGTTCTCAGGTCTGGCAGCCCCAGCATTTT.

V gene TRBV5-1 combines with J gene TRBJ2-7, with D perhaps TRBD2 (6 bases). The V gene's germline CDR1 is SGHRS and CDR2 YFSETQ. Trimming left V 3 bases short and J 3 bases short, with 22 bases between. CDR3 length equals 17 residues. The CDR3 region is CASSSGPASAKGYEQYF. The CDR3 bases are TGCGCCAGCAGCTCGGGGCCAGCTAGCGCGAAAGGCTACGAGCAGTACTTC.

The CDR3 DNA follows: TGTGCCAGCAGCTTCCAAGGACCGACAGATAGCAATCAGCCCCAGCATTTT. It specifies CASSFQGPTDSNQPQHF. This rearrangement joins TRBV7-9 to TRBJ1-5; D perhaps matches TRBD1 (5 bases). The V end lost 3 bases, the J end lost 0 bases, and 15 bases lay between the germline ends. Germline lookup yields CDR1 SEHNR and CDR2 FQNEAQ (reference sequence). This CDR3 contains 17 residues.

The rearrangement joins TRBV7-2 to TRBJ2-1; possible D gene TRBD1, 6 bases. Germline V CDR1 and CDR2: SGHTA, FQGNSA. The V end lost 6 bases, the J end lost 4 bases, and 13 bases lay between the germline ends. The CDR3 is 14 residues long. CDR3 loop: CASSHREFYNEQFF. The CDR3 DNA sequence: TGTGCCAGCAGTCACAGGGAGTTTTACAATGAGCAGTTCTTC.

This clone was observed a handful of times. The chain links TRBV30 to TRBJ2-1; 7 bases are shared with TRBD2. Germline assignment: CDR1 GTSNPN and CDR2 SVGIG (reference sequence). The length of the CDR3 is 12 residues. V shed 2 bases, J shed 10 bases, and the junction held 5 bases outside the gene matches. CDR3 sequence (DNA): TGTGCCTGGAGTCCCATAGCGGGCGAGCAGTTCTTC. Protein: CAWSPIAGEQFF.

V usage is TRBV5-4 and J usage is TRBJ2-3; D may be TRBD2 (5 bases). From germline, CDR1 is SGHNT and CDR2 YYREEE (reference sequence). The CDR3 loop spans 15 amino acids. V gave up 4 bases and J gave up 6 bases, with 18 bases separating them. The chain's CDR3 is CASSPAVRPWDTQYF. In DNA form, the CDR3 reads TGTGCCAGCAGCCCAGCGGTGAGGCCATGGGATACGCAGTATTTT.

This chain links TRBV19 with TRBJ2-1; TRBD2 aligns across 7 bases. Germline V gene sequence: CDR1 LNHDA, CDR2 SQIVND (reference sequence). V was pared by 2 bases and J by 12 bases, with 1 base of the junction left unmatched. The CDR3 extends over 11 amino acids. CDR3 protein: CASSISGVQFF. The CDR3, as DNA: TGTGCCAGTAGTATAAGCGGGGTGCAGTTCTTC.

A few counts support this clone. The rearrangement uses TRBV29-1 and TRBJ2-1; 7 nucleotides align to TRBD2. Germline-derived CDR1 and CDR2 are SQVTM and ANQGSEA. The junction had 7 bases not matched to a gene; V was cut back by 6 bases and J by 8 bases. The CDR3 has 12 residues. The CDR3 region has the DNA TGCAGCGTATCAAGCGGGACGGATGAGCAGTTCTTC. Its protein is CSVSSGTDEQFF.